Listed below are T cell receptor beta chains from one sample, sequenced in a study of human T cells and chemical hapten exposure. TCRdb called the RACE reads again in MiXCR, with one record for every CDR3 protein. The data hold more than 150,000 distinct CDR3 sequences, with around 25% observed a single time. Sequenced material: whole blood, taken in connection with sensitization to the hapten diphenylcyclopropenone (DPC). These receptors all stem from a woman in her thirties or forties with alopecia areata. Some clones in this sample may be carry-over from other donors' samples. Each CDR3 is given with its conserved first and last residue. D genes are given only for firm matches. Clone size is stated in some rows and not others, as once, few, many or a class when expanded.

V gene,clone size,D gene,J gene,CDR3 DNA,CDR3 protein
TRBV27,.,TRBD2,TRBJ2-7,TGTGCCAGCAGTTTTAGCGGGGGGTCCTACGAGCAGTACTTC,CASSFSGGSYEQYF
TRBV7-2,.,.,TRBJ1-1,TGTGCCAGCAGCAATTACATGCACACTGAAGCTTTCTTT,CASSNYMHTEAFF
TRBV5-1,few,.,TRBJ2-7,TGCGCCAGCAGCTTGGCGGGGGTCGGCGAGCAGTACTTC,CASSLAGVGEQYF
TRBV5-6,.,.,TRBJ2-5,TGTGCCAGCAGCCTCCCGGGAGCAGGCGAGACCCAGTACTTC,CASSLPGAGETQYF
TRBV28,few,.,TRBJ2-7,TGTGCCAGCAATACGCCCTCCTCCTACGAGCAGTACTTC,CASNTPSSYEQYF
TRBV4-3,many,.,TRBJ1-1,TGCGCCAGCAGCCAGGAAACAGGGAGGACTGAAGCTTTCTTT,CASSQETGRTEAFF
TRBV24-1,few,TRBD2,TRBJ2-1,TGTGCCACCAGTGAGAGCGGGACTAGGATCTACAATGAGCAGTTCTTC,CATSESGTRIYNEQFF
TRBV27,few,.,TRBJ1-1,TGTGCCAGCTCGATGGGGATGAACACTGAAGCTTTCTTT,CASSMGMNTEAFF
TRBV28,.,.,TRBJ2-1,TGTGCGGGAGGGGGCTCCTACAATGAGCAGTTCTTC,CAGGGSYNEQFF
TRBV11-2,.,.,TRBJ2-5,TGTGCCAGCAGCGCAGTGGGGGGCTTAGAGACCCAGTACTTC,CASSAVGGLETQYF
TRBV29-1,.,.,TRBJ2-3,TGCAGCGTTGGACCAGATACGCAGTATTTT,CSVGPDTQYF
TRBV7-9,.,TRBD2,TRBJ2-5,TGTGCCAGCAGCTGGACTAGACGTACAGAGACCCAGTACTTC,CASSWTRRTETQYF
TRBV10-3,few,.,TRBJ2-2,TGTGCCATCAGTGAGTCTACGGGTACCGGGGAGCTGTTTTTT,CAISESTGTGELFF
TRBV7-2,few,TRBD2,TRBJ2-7,TGTGCCAGCAGCTTAGGACTAGCGGGAGGAGAGCAGTACTTC,CASSLGLAGGEQYF
TRBV28,.,.,TRBJ1-1,TGTGCCAGCAGTTTAGCCGACACTGAAGCTTTCTTT,CASSLADTEAFF
TRBV29-1,few,TRBD2,TRBJ2-1,TGCAGCGTTTTACCCGGGACTAGCGTGGGGAATGAGCAGTTCTTC,CSVLPGTSVGNEQFF
TRBV6-5,.,.,TRBJ2-5,TGTGCCAGCAGTCGGGGGATGTCTACAGGAGGCGAGACCCAGTACTTC,CASSRGMSTGGETQYF
TRBV20-1,.,.,TRBJ1-1,TGCAGTGCTAGAGCCGAAAAGCCAGGGCGAAGGGAAGCTTTCTTT,CSARAEKPGRREAFF
TRBV10-3,few,.,TRBJ2-6,TGTGCCATCAGTGAGGTGGGGCCTACTCAACCTGGGGCCAACGTCCTGACTTTC,CAISEVGPTQPGANVLTF
TRBV11-2,few,.,TRBJ2-3,TGTGCCAGCAGCTCCACCGGGAATACTGCAGATACGCAGTATTTT,CASSSTGNTADTQYF
TRBV10-3,.,.,TRBJ2-5,TGTGCCACCGGGCCCGCCGAGGAGACCCAGTACTTC,CATGPAEETQYF
TRBV7-2,few,TRBD1,TRBJ1-4,TGTGCCAGCAGTCCCAATGGACAGGGACGTGAAAAACTGTTTTTT,CASSPNGQGREKLFF
TRBV10-3,.,.,TRBJ2-5,TGTGCCATCAGTGAACAGGAGGAAGAGACCCAGTACTTC,CAISEQEEETQYF
TRBV7-2,.,.,TRBJ1-2,TGTGCCAGCAGCCCTGCTTACGGGGGCAACTATGGCTACACCTTC,CASSPAYGGNYGYTF
TRBV6-5,many,TRBD2,TRBJ2-7,TGTGCCAGCCGGGGGGGGTCCTACGAGCAGTACTTC,CASRGGSYEQYF
TRBV20-1,.,TRBD2,TRBJ2-1,TGCAGTGCAACCGGGACTAGCGGGAGTGGCAATGAGCAGTTCTTC,CSATGTSGSGNEQFF